At least ten counts were recorded for the clone carrying this T cell receptor (beta chain). Its antigen is still unknown. The data belong to a study of T cells in Graves' hyperthyroidism and ophthalmopathy. Study at large: Peripheral blood was acquired at first diagnosis, ahead of any therapy whatsoever.

Overall study results and limits: Classification by a 13 V-J model distinguished ophthalmopathy from stable hyperthyroidism. Blood samples included most of the expanded thyroid clonotypes exceeding 0.001.

Template material for amplifying TCR beta CDR3 regions consisted of RNA transcripts. In the first-round RT-PCR of the TCR CDR3, the HTBI primer set was used. TCRdb reanalysed the multiplex PCR reads using MiXCR and keeps one entry per CDR3 protein. This table has roughly 420,000 distinct CDR3 sequences, roughly an eighth appearing once. This CDR3 is 14 amino acids long. Looked up from germline, CDR1 is MNHEY and CDR2 is SVGEGT. V was pared by 6 bases and J by 4 bases, with 15 bases between. Sequencing used blood. This chain connects TRBV6-2 or TRBV6-3 to TRBJ1-2; unclear D gene. The TCR comes from a woman in her late teens or twenties with Graves' hyperthyroidism. The CDR3 reads CASSDLGSGYGYTF. The CDR3 bases are TGTGCCAGCAGCGACCTGGGTAGTGGCTATGGCTACACCTTC.